This T cell receptor (beta chain) was obtained from a study of identifying expanded T cells in peripheral blood. Whole-study results and caveats: Roughly 1.2 clones differed between technical replicates, versus about 15 and 19 over time. Across healthy donors, higher total template counts meant significantly greater roughly two-week count variance.

Repertoires were generated with immunoSEQ multiplex PCR, while TCRdb's copy carries only in-frame clones and drops some. The sample has approximately 130,000 clones, approximately 88% seen once. To note about this clone: Its antigen remains unknown.

Collection occurred without any documented infections or immune events in donors. This clonotype was obtained from a person between 18 and 75 years old in good health. Sequencing used blood.

The CDR3 reads CASSQVRGGRSPGYTF. The CDR3 DNA sequence: TGCGCCAGCAGCCAAGTGAGGGGAGGTAGATCCCCTGGCTACACCTTC. The genes are TRBV4-3 and TRBJ1-2, with TRBD1 as a possible D gene (5 bases). Between the trimmed V and J ends, which lost 1 base and 7 bases, there was a span of 19 bases. This CDR3 has 16 residues. Germline V gives CDR1 LGHNA, CDR2 YSLEER.